The rows below give T cell receptor beta chains drawn from one sample of a study of T cell responses to AZD1222 COVID-19 vaccine. Generated by immunoSEQ multiplex PCR, the TCRdb table keeps only in-frame clones and is missing some. There are some 72,000 clones in the sample; roughly nine tenths occur only once, and 6% to 8.5% lies in the top ten. Sequenced here: peripheral blood, sampled on day 0 of MenACWY control vaccination. Receptors were obtained from an adult in good health. CDR3s include the opening cysteine and the closing phenylalanine or tryptophan. The D gene is left open where the match is weak. Expanded clones get a size class; other rows say once, few or many, or leave the size out.

NA | TRBJ2-7 | TRBV4-3 | NA | CASSQDSGVVYEQYF | TGCGCCAGCAGCCAAGATTCCGGAGTGGTCTACGAGCAGTACTTC
NA | TRBJ1-2 | TRBV6-5 | TRBD1 | CASRGQGAGNYGYTF | TGTGCCAGCAGAGGACAGGGGGCCGGGAACTATGGCTACACCTTC
NA | TRBJ1-3 | TRBV5-1 | NA | CASRDSSGNTIYF | TGCGCCAGCAGGGACAGCTCTGGAAACACCATATATTTT
NA | TRBJ1-4 | TRBV6-6 | NA | CASTEGPVSEKLFF | TGTGCCAGCACCGAGGGGCCCGTGAGTGAAAAACTGTTTTTT
NA | TRBJ2-5 | TRBV19 | TRBD1 | CASSRDREETQYF | TGTGCCAGCAGCCGGGACAGAGAAGAGACCCAGTACTTC
NA | TRBJ1-2 | TRBV5-1 | NA | CASSRGHQSNYGYTF | TGCGCCAGCAGCCGAGGACACCAGTCTAACTATGGCTACACCTTC
NA | TRBJ2-5 | TRBV10-3 | TRBD2 | CATQRELETQYF | TGTGCCACCCAGCGGGAGTTAGAGACCCAGTACTTC
NA | TRBJ2-2 | TRBV7-2 | TRBD2 | CASSPSGRVNTGELFF | TGTGCCAGCAGCCCTAGCGGGAGGGTGAACACCGGGGAGCTGTTTTTT
NA | TRBJ1-2 | TRBV7-9 | NA | CASSFSNYGYTF | TGTGCCAGCAGCTTCTCTAACTATGGCTACACCTTC
once | TRBJ1-2 | TRBV3-1/TRBV3-2 | NA | CATHGGRAYGYTF | TGTGCCACCCATGGTGGCAGGGCGTATGGCTACACCTTC
once | TRBJ2-2 | TRBV18 | NA | CASSPRDIGGTGELFF | TGTGCCAGCTCACCACGCGATATCGGCGGTACCGGGGAGCTGTTTTTT